This is a list of T cell receptor beta chains from one sample in a study of shared clonotypes between healthy human individuals. Generated by immunoSEQ multiplex PCR, the TCRdb table keeps only in-frame clones and is missing some. Among 2.3 million or so clones listed, 90% to 95% were seen once. Material for sequencing was naive CD4+ T cells from PBMCs. Every receptor here comes from a man between 18 and 29 years old in good health. Some clones in this sample may be carry-over from other donors' samples. CDR3s include the opening cysteine and the closing phenylalanine or tryptophan. Fields, in order: J gene, CDR3 length, D gene, V gene, clone size, CDR3 protein, CDR3 DNA. The D gene is left open where the match is weak. Part of the rows lack a size; the others show once, few, many or a class for expanded clones.

j_gene: TRBJ1-1
len: 14
d_gene: .
v_gene: TRBV7-6
abundance: .
CDR3aa: CASSLDGSRGKAFF
CDR3nt: TGTGCCAGCAGCTTAGACGGCAGCCGTGGGAAAGCTTTCTTT

j_gene: TRBJ2-1
len: 15
d_gene: TRBD2
v_gene: TRBV28
abundance: .
CDR3aa: CASSTRLAGPNEQFF
CDR3nt: TGTGCCAGCAGTACAAGACTAGCGGGTCCCAATGAGCAGTTCTTC

j_gene: TRBJ2-5
len: 16
d_gene: .
v_gene: TRBV5-6
abundance: once
CDR3aa: CASSLVVGPGDETQYF
CDR3nt: TGTGCCAGCAGCTTGGTTGTAGGACCGGGAGATGAGACCCAGTACTTC

j_gene: TRBJ2-7
len: 18
d_gene: .
v_gene: TRBV2
abundance: .
CDR3aa: CASKGTGGRGVSPYEQYF
CDR3nt: TGTGCCAGCAAAGGAACCGGTGGGAGGGGGGTGAGCCCCTACGAGCAGTACTTC

j_gene: TRBJ2-7
len: 14
d_gene: TRBD1
v_gene: TRBV5-4
abundance: .
CDR3aa: CASSLGGTGAEQYF
CDR3nt: TGTGCCAGCAGCTTGGGTGGGACAGGGGCCGAGCAGTACTTC

j_gene: TRBJ1-2
len: 15
d_gene: TRBD1
v_gene: TRBV2
abundance: .
CDR3aa: CASSIGNRGSYGYTF
CDR3nt: TGTGCCAGCAGTATTGGGAACAGGGGGTCCTATGGCTACACCTTC

j_gene: TRBJ2-6
len: 15
d_gene: .
v_gene: TRBV5-1
abundance: .
CDR3aa: CASSVTDPGANVLTF
CDR3nt: TGCGCCAGCAGCGTAACAGACCCCGGGGCCAACGTCCTGACTTTC

j_gene: TRBJ2-1
len: 18
d_gene: .
v_gene: TRBV12-2
abundance: .
CDR3aa: CASRLAHGPVSSYNEQFF
CDR3nt: TGTGCAAGTCGCTTAGCTCACGGACCAGTTAGCTCCTACAATGAGCAGTTCTTC

j_gene: TRBJ2-5
len: 15
d_gene: TRBD2
v_gene: TRBV7-3
abundance: .
CDR3aa: CASSFASGSLGTQYF
CDR3nt: TGTGCCAGCAGCTTTGCTAGCGGGAGTTTAGGGACCCAGTACTTC

j_gene: TRBJ2-7
len: 14
d_gene: TRBD2
v_gene: TRBV7-2
abundance: .
CDR3aa: CASSLGLAGGEQYF
CDR3nt: TGTGCCAGCAGCTTGGGACTAGCGGGAGGCGAGCAGTACTTC

j_gene: TRBJ2-5
len: 13
d_gene: .
v_gene: TRBV30
abundance: .
CDR3aa: CAWSAQGGETQYF
CDR3nt: TGTGCCTGGAGTGCCCAGGGGGGGGAGACCCAGTACTTC

j_gene: TRBJ2-1
len: 15
d_gene: .
v_gene: TRBV11-2
abundance: .
CDR3aa: CASTFSMSSYNEQFF
CDR3nt: TGTGCCAGCACCTTCTCTATGAGCTCCTACAATGAGCAGTTCTTC

j_gene: TRBJ2-7
len: 12
d_gene: .
v_gene: TRBV6-1
abundance: .
CDR3aa: CASSAGTPRQYF
CDR3nt: TGTGCCAGCAGTGCCGGGACCCCCCGGCAGTACTTC

j_gene: TRBJ2-3
len: 16
d_gene: TRBD2
v_gene: TRBV5-1
abundance: once
CDR3aa: CASSPILAGGTDTQYF
CDR3nt: TGCGCCAGCAGCCCCATACTAGCGGGAGGCACAGATACGCAGTATTTT

j_gene: TRBJ1-4
len: 14
d_gene: .
v_gene: TRBV5-6
abundance: once
CDR3aa: CASSSDRTNEKLFF
CDR3nt: TGTGCCAGCAGCTCTGATAGGACTAATGAAAAACTGTTTTTT

j_gene: TRBJ2-6
len: 20
d_gene: TRBD2
v_gene: TRBV6-9
abundance: .
CDR3aa: CASTRTGTSGRVTGANVLTF
CDR3nt: TGTGCCAGCACCAGGACCGGGACTAGCGGGAGGGTAACTGGGGCCAACGTCCTGACTTTC

j_gene: TRBJ2-2
len: 17
d_gene: TRBD1
v_gene: TRBV10-1
abundance: .
CDR3aa: CASSGPPGQGYTGELFF
CDR3nt: TGCGCCAGCAGCGGACCACCGGGACAGGGATACACCGGGGAGCTGTTTTTT

j_gene: TRBJ2-3
len: 14
d_gene: .
v_gene: TRBV27
abundance: .
CDR3aa: CASSPGPSTDTQYF
CDR3nt: TGTGCCAGCAGTCCGGGCCCTAGCACAGATACGCAGTATTTT

j_gene: TRBJ1-1
len: 12
d_gene: .
v_gene: TRBV10-3
abundance: .
CDR3aa: CAISEGGQRAFF
CDR3nt: TGTGCCATCAGTGAAGGGGGACAACGCGCTTTCTTT

j_gene: TRBJ1-2
len: 16
d_gene: .
v_gene: TRBV7-8
abundance: .
CDR3aa: CASSAGPGRASIGYTF
CDR3nt: TGTGCCAGCAGCGCAGGCCCGGGCAGGGCTTCAATTGGCTACACCTTC

j_gene: TRBJ2-1
len: 12
d_gene: .
v_gene: TRBV7-2
abundance: .
CDR3aa: CASSLELAEQFF
CDR3nt: TGTGCCAGCAGCTTAGAGTTGGCTGAGCAGTTCTTC

j_gene: TRBJ1-1
len: 14
d_gene: .
v_gene: TRBV19
abundance: once
CDR3aa: CASSMRQGWTEAFF
CDR3nt: TGTGCCAGTAGTATGCGCCAGGGCTGGACTGAAGCTTTCTTT

j_gene: TRBJ1-5
len: 16
d_gene: .
v_gene: TRBV28
abundance: .
CDR3aa: CASSSPAREGHQPQHF
CDR3nt: TGTGCCAGCAGTTCGCCCGCGCGGGAGGGACATCAGCCCCAGCATTTT

j_gene: TRBJ2-3
len: 18
d_gene: .
v_gene: TRBV28
abundance: .
CDR3aa: CASSLWALGRPSTDTQYF
CDR3nt: TGTGCCAGCAGTTTATGGGCGCTGGGAAGGCCGAGCACAGATACGCAGTATTTT

j_gene: TRBJ1-5
len: 13
d_gene: .
v_gene: TRBV6-4
abundance: .
CDR3aa: CASSDLSNQPQHF
CDR3nt: TGTGCCAGCAGTGACCTTAGCAATCAGCCCCAGCATTTT

j_gene: TRBJ1-1
len: 16
d_gene: TRBD1
v_gene: TRBV18
abundance: .
CDR3aa: CASSPGQGAVGTEAFF
CDR3nt: TGTGCCAGCTCACCTGGGCAGGGGGCGGTCGGGACTGAAGCTTTCTTT

j_gene: TRBJ1-1
len: 16
d_gene: TRBD1
v_gene: TRBV7-2
abundance: .
CDR3aa: CASSLERRQGNTEAFF
CDR3nt: TGTGCCAGCAGCTTAGAAAGGAGACAGGGGAACACTGAAGCTTTCTTT

j_gene: TRBJ2-1
len: 16
d_gene: .
v_gene: TRBV25-1
abundance: .
CDR3aa: CASSDRMGRGNNEQFF
CDR3nt: TGTGCCAGCAGTGACCGAATGGGGAGAGGGAATAATGAGCAGTTCTTC

j_gene: TRBJ2-5
len: 14
d_gene: .
v_gene: TRBV6-1
abundance: once
CDR3aa: CASSEAWIQETQYF
CDR3nt: TGTGCCAGCAGTGAAGCGTGGATACAAGAGACCCAGTACTTC

j_gene: TRBJ1-1
len: 13
d_gene: .
v_gene: TRBV7-2
abundance: .
CDR3aa: CASSLFPGQGAFF
CDR3nt: TGTGCCAGCAGCTTATTTCCGGGGCAGGGTGCTTTCTTT

j_gene: TRBJ1-2
len: 14
d_gene: .
v_gene: TRBV6-5
abundance: .
CDR3aa: CASRESTFVHGYTF
CDR3nt: TGTGCCAGCAGGGAGTCGACTTTTGTTCATGGCTACACCTTC

j_gene: TRBJ2-5
len: 16
d_gene: TRBD2
v_gene: TRBV5-1
abundance: .
CDR3aa: CASTGGDLLSRETQYF
CDR3nt: TGCGCCAGCACCGGGGGGGACCTCCTGTCGAGAGAGACCCAGTACTTC